A single sample gave rise to the 10 T cell receptor beta chains below, sequenced in a study of T cell changes during pregnancy in multiple sclerosis. Clones were read by immunoSEQ multiplex PCR, and TCRdb kept only the in-frame ones, dropping some. The sample contains about 39,000 clones, approximately 90% of which appear only once. The material sequenced was CD8+ T cells from peripheral blood mononuclear cells, taken in the first trimester of pregnancy. The source is a female donor with multiple sclerosis, enrolled in a pregnancy study.

This sequence joins TRBV29-1 and TRBJ1-1; tentative D call: TRBD1 (5 bases). The CDR3 spans 11 residues. CDR1 SQVTM and CDR2 ANQGSEA come from the germline V gene. Trimming shortened V by 2 bases and J by 8 bases, and 9 bases separated the two germline ends. CDR3 DNA sequence: TGCAGCGTTGAAAGGAACAGGGAAGCTTTCTTT. Amino acid sequence: CSVERNREAFF.

V usage is TRBV19 and J usage is TRBJ1-1, with 10 bases aligning to TRBD1. Germline loops: CDR1 LNHDA, CDR2 SQIVND (reference sequence). V lost 7 bases and J lost 4; bases outside the gene matches: 3. The CDR3 extends over 13 amino acids. The DNA for the CDR3 is TGTGCCAGTACCTGGACAGGGGGCACTGAAGCTTTCTTT. Protein: CASTWTGGTEAFF.

The chain links TRBV18 to TRBJ2-2; 7 bases map to TRBD2. Germline V gene sequence: CDR1 KGHSH, CDR2 LQKENI. Trimming cost V 2 bases and J 4 bases; bases outside gene matches: 7. The CDR3 is made up of 16 amino acids. The CDR3 reads CASSPGRGEVTGELFF. The CDR3 nucleotides are TGTGCCAGCTCACCAGGGAGGGGCGAGGTCACCGGGGAGCTGTTTTTT.

This clone occurred a few times. The CDR3 here is CASSEGQGHSYEQYF. CDR3 DNA: TGTGCCAGCAGCGAAGGACAGGGGCATTCCTACGAGCAGTACTTC. The chain links TRBV7-9 to TRBJ2-7; 9 bases align to TRBD1. This CDR3 is built from 15 residues. After removal of 5 bases from V and 1 base from J, the junction contained 6 bases not matched to a gene. The germline V gene encodes CDR1 SEHNR and CDR2 FQNEAQ (reference sequence).

The chain carries TRBV5-5 and TRBJ1-1; D unclear. The V end was cut by 3 bases, the J end by 2 bases, with 8 bases between. CDR3 length equals 13 residues. Germline CDR1 and CDR2: SGHKS and YYEKEE (reference sequence). The CDR3 region is CASSWQANTEAFF. The CDR3 DNA reads as TGTGCCAGCAGCTGGCAGGCTAACACTGAAGCTTTCTTT.

This sequence joins TRBV12-5 and TRBJ2-2; D is unresolved. The CDR3 is 15 amino acids. The germline V and J ends were trimmed by 6 bases and 1 base, with 12 bases remaining between them. The V gene's germline CDR1 is LGHNT and CDR2 FRNRAP. The CDR3 bases are TGTGCTAGTGGGACGTGGCAGGTGAACACCGGGGAGCTGTTTTTT. It encodes CASGTWQVNTGELFF.

V and J are TRBV9 and TRBJ1-3; D possibly corresponds to TRBD1 (5 bases). Per germline, CDR1 SGDLS and CDR2 YYNGEE. This CDR3 region has 12 residues. V was shortened by 4 bases and J by 10 bases, with 12 bases between the two germline ends. The CDR3 DNA is TGTGCCAGCAGCCCCGACAGACGGACCATATATTTT. It translates to CASSPDRRTIYF. Looking up the rest from reference TRBV9 and TRBJ1-3 gives the full variable domain: DSGVTQTPKHLITATGQRVTLRCSPRSGDLSVYWYQQSLDQGLQFLIQYYNGEERAKGNILERFSAQQFPDLHSELNLSSLELGDSALYFCASSPDRRTIYFGEGSWLTVV.

The V gene is TRBV27, the J gene TRBJ2-3, with 8 bases lining up with TRBD2. This CDR3 has 14 residues. The germline gives CDR1 MNHEY, CDR2 SMNVEV (reference sequence). Trimming at V came to 3 bases and at J to 6 bases, leaving 5 bases not matched to a gene. CDR3: CASSFGGASDTQYF. The CDR3 DNA sequence: TGTGCCAGCAGTTTCGGGGGGGCATCCGATACGCAGTATTTT.

The rearrangement uses TRBV4-1 and TRBJ2-1, with D tentatively TRBD2 (7 bases). The CDR3 has 17 amino acids. Germline V gene lookup returns CDR1 MGHRA and CDR2 YSYEKL. V lost 0 bases and J lost 7, with 19 bases in between. The CDR3 region has the DNA TGCGCCAGCAGCCAAGATAGGTGGGGGGGGGCCGTTAATGAGCAGTTCTTC. Translating gives CASSQDRWGGAVNEQFF.

The chain couples TRBV19 to TRBJ2-1, with 7 positions matching TRBD2. This CDR3 is built from 14 residues. Germline V gives CDR1 LNHDA, CDR2 SQIVND (reference sequence). With 5 bases clipped from V and 4 bases from J, the junction kept 5 bases outside the gene matches. This CDR3 is CASSLTSDYNEQFF. DNA of the CDR3: TGTGCCAGTAGTTTAACTAGCGATTACAATGAGCAGTTCTTC.